These 32 T cell receptor beta chains were all obtained from the same sample, sequenced in a study of cytomegalovirus exposure and HLA in healthy donors. 13 Jbeta primers and 60 Vbeta primers were used for the PCR. Profiling relied on immunoSEQ multiplex PCR, and the TCRdb table lists in-frame clones only, not all of them. The table shows about 76,000 clones, with around 70% occurring only once. Sequencing used PBMCs. The receptors stem from a woman in her thirties or forties in good health and CMV-seropositive.

The V and J genes are TRBV4-1 and TRBJ2-7, with 8 bases identical to TRBD2. CDR1 is MGHRA and CDR2 is YSYEKL in the germline V gene. This CDR3 has 14 amino acids. V was clipped by 0 bases and J by 3 bases; unmatched bases: 1. CDR3 coding DNA: TGCGCCAGCAGCCAAGATCGGGAGGGCTACGAGCAGTACTTC. As protein: CASSQDREGYEQYF.

The V gene is TRBV5-6, the J gene TRBJ1-3; 7 bases are a match to TRBD1. Unmatched junction bases numbered 0, after V lost 1 base and J lost 2 bases. CDR3 size: 14 residues. CDR1 and CDR2 (germline): SGHDT, YYEEEE. DNA for the CDR3: TGTGCCAGCAGCTTGACAGGGGCTGGAAACACCATATATTTT. Residues: CASSLTGAGNTIYF. Based on the CDR3 plus reference TRBV5-6 and TRBJ1-3, the full variable domain is DAGVTQSPTHLIKTRGQQVTLRCSPKSGHDTVSWYQQALGQGPQFIFQYYEEEERQRGNFPDRFSGHQFPNYSSELNVNALLLGDSALYLCASSLTGAGNTIYFGEGSWLTVV.

This chain joins TRBV5-5 and TRBJ1-5, with D perhaps TRBD1 (6 bases). The CDR3 loop spans 15 amino acids. The V end lost 5 bases, the J end lost 5 bases, and 17 bases lay between the germline ends. Germline lookup yields CDR1 SGHKS and CDR2 YYEKEE (reference sequence). Here the CDR3 DNA reads TGTGCCAGCAGGCACGAACAGGGATCTCATCAGCCCCAGCATTTT. Protein sequence: CASRHEQGSHQPQHF.

This clone appeared once. V gene TRBV14 combines with J gene TRBJ2-7; D may be TRBD2 (6 bases). Germline V gene sequence: CDR1 SGHDN, CDR2 FVKESK. The germline V and J ends were trimmed by 1 base and 3 bases, with 16 bases remaining between them. The CDR3 consists of 16 residues. The chain's CDR3 is CASSQAVAVGGYEQYF. CDR3 in DNA: TGTGCCAGCAGCCAAGCTGTAGCGGTGGGAGGCTACGAGCAGTACTTC. Using reference TRBV14 and TRBJ2-7 for the parts outside the CDR3, the full variable domain is EAGVTQFPSHSVIEKGQTVTLRCDPISGHDNLYWYRRVMGKEIKFLLHFVKESKQDESGMPNNRFLAERTGGTYSTLKVQPAELEDSGVYFCASSQAVAVGGYEQYFGPGTRLTVT.

V is TRBV5-1 and J is TRBJ1-5, with D maybe TRBD1 (5 bases). The CDR3 length is 14 residues. CDR1 and CDR2 (germline): SGHRS, YFSETQ. V lost 3 bases, J lost 5 bases, and 12 bases lay in between. The chain's CDR3 is CASSSGTPDQPQHF. CDR3 in DNA: TGCGCCAGCAGCTCCGGGACTCCTGATCAGCCCCAGCATTTT.

The genes are TRBV19 and TRBJ1-1; 8 bases line up with TRBD1. The CDR3 spans 14 residues. The ends lost 3 bases at V and 5 bases at J; junction bases unmatched: 5. CDR1 and CDR2 from the germline V gene are LNHDA and SQIVND (reference sequence). DNA of the CDR3: TGTGCCAGTAGTATGGTCAGGGGGCAAACTGAAGCTTTCTTT. Its protein product is CASSMVRGQTEAFF.

The rearrangement joins TRBV6-1 to TRBJ1-5; D is uncertain. Germline CDR1 is MNHNS and CDR2 is SASEGT. The CDR3 length is 15 residues. V was trimmed by 7 bases and J by 2 bases, leaving 15 bases between them. Written as DNA, the CDR3 is TGTGCCAGCATTACGGCCCTTGGAGGCAATCAGCCCCAGCATTTT. It yields the protein CASITALGGNQPQHF.

V is TRBV7-2 and J is TRBJ2-1; no reliable D call. The CDR3 is 13 amino acids. V was shortened by 1 base and J by 8 bases, with 9 bases between the two germline ends. CDR1 and CDR2 (germline): SGHTA, FQGNSA. The CDR3 region has the DNA TGTGCCAGCAGCTTAGGCCAGAACCATGAGCAGTTCTTC. It codes for CASSLGQNHEQFF. Together with reference TRBV7-2 and TRBJ2-1, the CDR3 gives the full variable domain: GAGVSQSPSNKVTEKGKDVELRCDPISGHTALYWYRQSLGQGLEFLIYFQGNSAPDKSGLPSDRFSAERTGGSVSTLTIQRTQQEDSAVYLCASSLGQNHEQFFGPGTRLTVL.

The J gene is TRBJ2-5, the V gene TRBV18; D unclear. V was clipped by 2 bases and J by 1 base, with 8 bases between them. The CDR3 contains 14 residues. CDR1 is KGHSH, CDR2 LQKENI, per germline. DNA of the CDR3: TGTGCCAGCTCACCAGGAGTGGCCCAAGAGACCCAGTACTTC. Translated: CASSPGVAQETQYF.

The chain joins TRBV4-3 to TRBJ1-4; 9 nucleotides agree with TRBD1. CDR3 length: 18 residues. The germline CDR1 and CDR2 sequences are LGHNA and YSLEER. Trimming at V came to 0 bases and at J to 8 bases, leaving 13 bases not matched to a gene. CDR3 region: CASSQDLVGTGIEEKLFF. The CDR3 DNA is TGCGCCAGCAGCCAAGATCTGGTCGGGACAGGGATAGAGGAAAAACTGTTTTTT.

The genes are TRBV18 and TRBJ1-2; 8 positions agree with TRBD1. CDR3 length equals 15 residues. Germline CDR1 is KGHSH and CDR2 is LQKENI. J was trimmed by 6 bases and V by 4 bases; bases with no gene match: 10. CDR3: CASSLNGQGGDGYTF. The CDR3 DNA reads TGTGCCAGCTCACTTAACGGACAGGGTGGTGATGGCTACACCTTC.

There are a few counts of this clone. The chain is built from TRBV29-1 and TRBJ2-3, with TRBD2 matching 9 bases. V shed 6 bases, J shed 4 bases, and the junction held 8 bases outside the gene matches. This CDR3 spans 14 amino acids. The germline V gene has CDR1 SQVTM and CDR2 ANQGSEA. CDR3 bases: TGCAGCGTGGACATAGCGGGAGTCGCAGATACGCAGTATTTT. Encoded protein: CSVDIAGVADTQYF.

Of note for this clone: At one end the junction does not follow the germline gene, possibly because of a read error. The chain has TRBV7-9 and TRBJ1-4; D gene uncertain. CDR3 length: 16 amino acids. Per the germline V gene, CDR1 is SEHNR and CDR2 is FQNEAQ (reference sequence). CDR3 region: CASTLGRSVGNEKLFF. As DNA, the CDR3 is TGTGCCAGCACCTTAGGGCGGTCGGTTGGTAATGAAAAACTGTTTTTT.

This chain uses TRBV6-1 with TRBJ1-1; D may be TRBD1 (5 bases). V lost 9 bases and J lost 7, with 12 bases in between. This CDR3 contains 11 residues. The germline V gene encodes CDR1 MNHNS and CDR2 SASEGT. The CDR3: CASTGGFEAFF. Written as DNA, the CDR3 is TGTGCCAGTACGGGGGGGTTTGAAGCTTTCTTT.

This clone was counted a few times. The chain combines TRBV7-2 with TRBJ1-5; the D gene is possibly TRBD1 (5 bases). Germline CDR1 reads SGHTA; CDR2 reads FQGNSA. There are 13 residues in the CDR3. The V and J ends lost 6 bases and 7 bases respectively, with 13 bases between them. CDR3 sequence: CASSSGSWQPQHF. The CDR3 DNA sequence: TGTGCCAGCAGTTCAGGGTCTTGGCAGCCCCAGCATTTT.

The chain recombines TRBV5-6 with TRBJ1-2, with TRBD1 as a possible D gene (6 bases). The CDR3 length is 16 residues. V shed 0 bases and J shed 3 bases, with 15 bases lying between them. Germline V CDR1 and CDR2: SGHDT, YYEEEE. Here the CDR3 DNA reads TGTGCCAGCAGCTTGGCCTCGGACAGCGTTGACTATGGCTACACCTTC. It is translated as CASSLASDSVDYGYTF.

The rearrangement uses TRBV2 and TRBJ2-3; tentative D call: TRBD2 (6 bases). Trimming removed 6 bases at V and 6 bases at J, with 13 bases between. The CDR3 contains 13 residues. CDR1 is SNHLY, CDR2 FYNNEI, per germline. The CDR3 coding sequence is TGTGCCAGCAGCGCAATGGGACTGGATACGCAGTATTTT. This codes for CASSAMGLDTQYF.

This clone was observed once. The J gene is TRBJ2-5, the V gene TRBV27; D unclear. Germline V CDR1 and CDR2: MNHEY, SMNVEV (reference sequence). The CDR3 runs to 14 residues. Trimming removed 0 bases at V and 4 bases at J, with 9 bases between. CDR3 nucleotides: TGTGCCAGCAGTTTATCGATCCACGGAGAGACCCAGTACTTC. Translating it yields CASSLSIHGETQYF.

This clone has more than one count but fewer than ten. The chain uses TRBV5-4 and TRBJ2-3, with D maybe TRBD2 (6 bases). The CDR3 covers 15 residues. V gave up 0 bases and J gave up 2 bases, with 10 bases separating them. Germline V gene sequence: CDR1 SGHNT, CDR2 YYREEE (reference sequence). CDR3 coding DNA: TGTGCCAGCAGCTTGGAACTAGCCGCCACAGATACGCAGTATTTT. Translated: CASSLELAATDTQYF. The entire variable domain, with the rest obtained from reference TRBV5-4 and TRBJ2-3, is as follows: ETGVTQSPTHLIKTRGQQVTLRCSSQSGHNTVSWYQQALGQGPQFIFQYYREEENGRGNFPPRFSGLQFPNYSSELNVNALELDDSALYLCASSLELAATDTQYFGPGTRLTVL.

This clone was seen a few times. J is TRBJ1-1 and V is TRBV6-1; D is unclear. The CDR3 is 11 residues long. V dropped 6 bases and J dropped 3 bases, with 5 bases sitting between them. Germline V gene sequence: CDR1 MNHNS, CDR2 SASEGT. The CDR3 DNA follows: TGTGCCAGCAGATTCTACACTGAAGCTTTCTTT. Its protein product is CASRFYTEAFF.

V is TRBV6-1 and J is TRBJ2-4; 7 positions match TRBD1. V was clipped by 8 bases and J by 7 bases; unmatched bases: 11. The CDR3 sequence is 14 residues long. CDR1 and CDR2 from the germline V gene are MNHNS and SASEGT. The CDR3 is CASRAFYRGNIQYF. CDR3 DNA sequence: TGTGCCAGCCGAGCGTTTTACAGGGGTAACATTCAGTACTTC.

This clone appeared a single time. The CDR3 spells CASSYSGSSYNEQFF. The DNA of the CDR3 is TGTGCCAGCAGTTATAGCGGGAGTTCCTACAATGAGCAGTTCTTC. This chain joins TRBV27 and TRBJ2-1, with 9 positions matching TRBD2. This CDR3 is built from 15 residues. Germline CDR1 is MNHEY and CDR2 is SMNVEV (reference sequence). The V gene end was trimmed by 4 bases and the J gene end by 1 base; junction bases not matched to a gene: 2.

CDR3 in amino acids: CASSQDNSLNSPLHF. CDR3 DNA: TGCGCCAGCAGCCAAGATAACAGCCTTAATTCACCCCTCCACTTT. The rearrangement uses TRBV4-3 and TRBJ1-6, with D unresolved. Germline V lookup: CDR1 LGHNA, CDR2 YSLEER. The CDR3 totals 15 residues. The V gene lost 0 bases and the J gene lost 6 bases, with 9 bases spanning the gap.

J is TRBJ1-1 and V is TRBV9; the match to TRBD1 covers 8 bases. The germline CDR1 and CDR2 sequences are SGDLS and YYNGEE. The ends lost 4 bases at V and 3 bases at J; junction bases unmatched: 8. The CDR3 runs to 15 residues. This CDR3 is CASSPRTGMDTEAFF. The CDR3 DNA follows: TGTGCCAGCAGCCCACGGACAGGGATGGACACTGAAGCTTTCTTT.

The chain combines TRBV4-3 with TRBJ1-5, with D unresolved. Trimming shortened V by 0 bases and J by 3 bases, and 12 bases separated the two germline ends. The germline CDR1 and CDR2 sequences are LGHNA and YSLEER. CDR3 length: 16 residues. As DNA, the CDR3 is TGCGCCAGCAGCCAAGAAATAGCGGGGTACAATCAGCCCCAGCATTTT. It translates to CASSQEIAGYNQPQHF.

This clone has only one observation. The chain recombines TRBV7-9 with TRBJ2-1; possibly TRBD1 for D (6 bases). CDR1 and CDR2 (germline): SEHNR, FQNEAQ (reference sequence). This CDR3 spans 13 amino acids. The ends were cut back, 8 bases at V and 10 bases at J, with 18 bases in the middle. CDR3 nucleotide sequence: TGTGCCAGCGTCAGCATAGGGGGTGGGGAGCAGTTCTTC. Its translation is CASVSIGGGEQFF. Complete variable domain (other parts from reference TRBV7-9 and TRBJ2-1): DTGVSQNPRHKITKRGQNVTFRCDPISEHNRLYWYRQTLGQGPEFLTYFQNEAQLEKSRLLSDRFSAERPKGSFSTLEIQRTEQGDSAMYLCASVSIGGGEQFFGPGTRLTVL.

The V and J genes are TRBV28 and TRBJ2-7; 13 bases align to TRBD2. The trim removed 8 bases at V and 5 bases at J, leaving 6 bases unmatched. Germline values: CDR1 MDHEN, CDR2 SYDVKM. The CDR3 covers 14 residues. This CDR3 reads CASQLAGGPHEQYF. The CDR3 DNA follows: TGTGCCAGCCAACTAGCGGGAGGGCCCCACGAGCAGTACTTC.

J is TRBJ1-1 and V is TRBV10-3, with D maybe TRBD1 (6 bases). Germline V CDR1 and CDR2: ENHRY, SYGVKD. V was cut by 1 base and J by 0 bases, with 18 bases left in between. CDR3 length: 18 amino acids. Written as DNA, the CDR3 is TGTGCCATCAGTGAGTTAACAGGGCCCGAACTAATGAACACTGAAGCTTTCTTT. Translated, it gives CAISELTGPELMNTEAFF.

The chain has TRBV10-3 and TRBJ2-1, with 8 positions matching TRBD2. The germline V gene has CDR1 ENHRY and CDR2 SYGVKD. The CDR3 contains 17 residues. V was pared by 6 bases and J by 6 bases, with 16 bases of the junction left unmatched. The CDR3 DNA reads as TGTGCCATCAGCGATAAAAGAGGGACTAGTTCGGCCAATGAGCAGTTCTTC. It yields the protein CAISDKRGTSSANEQFF.

The chain recombines TRBV19 with TRBJ1-5; 7 bases align to TRBD1. This CDR3 contains 16 residues. Germline loops: CDR1 LNHDA, CDR2 SQIVND (reference sequence). V lost 6 bases to trimming and J lost 6 bases; unmatched junction nucleotides: 14. The CDR3 nucleotides are TGTGCCAGTAGATCACCGAAACAGGGGTCTGGTCAGCCCCAGCATTTT. Amino acids: CASRSPKQGSGQPQHF.

V usage is TRBV30 and J usage is TRBJ2-7; the D is unclear. CDR3 size: 14 residues. V shed 0 bases and J shed 5 bases, with 14 bases lying between them. The germline V gene encodes CDR1 GTSNPN and CDR2 SVGIG (reference sequence). Written as DNA, the CDR3 is TGTGCCTGGAGTGTTGACACGCTAACAGACGAGCAGTACTTC. It yields the protein CAWSVDTLTDEQYF.

The chain employs TRBV7-2 and TRBJ1-1, with TRBD1 identical over 8 bases. V shed 5 bases and J 7 bases; nucleotides not matched to a gene: 24. This CDR3 is built from 19 residues. Germline CDR1 reads SGHTA; CDR2 reads FQGNSA. The CDR3 sequence is CASSPGQGFASLSDNEAFF. CDR3 sequence (DNA): TGTGCCAGCAGCCCAGGACAGGGTTTCGCCTCGCTCAGTGACAATGAAGCTTTCTTT.